Listed below are T cell receptor beta chains from one sample, sequenced in a study of cytomegalovirus exposure and HLA in healthy donors. Libraries were prepared by immunoSEQ multiplex PCR; TCRdb keeps only in-frame clonotypes and omits some of them. The profile shows roughly 200,000 clones, more than 80% of them singletons. Sequencing was done on a sample of PBMCs. These receptors were taken from a man aged 30 to 39 in good health and CMV-seronegative. The CDR3 runs from the conserved cysteine through the conserved F or W. A D gene is named only where the DNA matches it firmly. For some rows the clone size is stated as once, few or many, or as a class when expanded; others skip it.

V	size	J	D	CDR3	DNA
TRBV5-6	NA	TRBJ1-5	NA	CASSLGGGAPFEPQHF	TGTGCCAGCAGCCTCGGCGGGGGGGCTCCCTTTGAGCCCCAGCATTTT
TRBV7-7	once	TRBJ2-1	NA	CASSFMGEGEQFF	TGTGCTAGCAGCTTTATGGGTGAGGGTGAGCAGTTCTTC
TRBV19	NA	TRBJ2-7	NA	CASNLEGDGEQYF	TGTGCCAGTAACTTAGAGGGGGACGGCGAGCAGTACTTC
TRBV4-1	NA	TRBJ1-2	NA	CASSQDTRTPVLSYGYTF	TGCGCCAGCAGCCAAGATACTCGGACTCCAGTCCTCTCTTATGGCTACACCTTC
TRBV29-1	NA	TRBJ1-2	NA	CSVFQNRGYNYGYTF	TGCAGCGTTTTCCAGAATCGGGGGTATAACTATGGCTACACCTTC
TRBV19	NA	TRBJ1-5	TRBD1	CASTGQGFQPQHF	TGTGCCAGTACGGGACAGGGGTTTCAGCCCCAGCATTTT
TRBV11-3	NA	TRBJ1-1	NA	CASSLGWGFEAFF	TGTGCCAGCAGCTTAGGATGGGGCTTTGAAGCTTTCTTT
TRBV11-3	NA	TRBJ1-3	NA	CASRKDRSPGNTIYF	TGTGCCAGCAGGAAAGACAGATCTCCTGGAAACACCATATATTTT
TRBV19	NA	TRBJ2-1	NA	CASSIQDSTHNEQFF	TGTGCCAGTAGTATTCAGGACTCCACACACAATGAGCAGTTCTTC
TRBV4-2	NA	TRBJ2-3	TRBD2	CASSQGGGATDTQYF	TGTGCCAGCAGCCAAGGCGGGGGGGCCACAGATACGCAGTATTTT
TRBV27	once	TRBJ1-1	NA	CASRLQGVDTEAFF	TGTGCCAGCAGACTACAGGGAGTGGACACTGAAGCTTTCTTT
TRBV2	few	TRBJ1-6	NA	CASSRLDNSPLHF	TGTGCCAGCAGCCGCCTAGATAATTCACCCCTCCACTTT
TRBV5-4	NA	TRBJ2-2	NA	CASSPGGTGELFF	TGTGCCAGCAGCCCGGGTGGCACCGGGGAGCTGTTTTTT
TRBV5-3	NA	TRBJ2-7	TRBD2	CARSPGGSQYF	TGTGCCAGAAGCCCCGGGGGGTCCCAGTACTTC
TRBV7-2	NA	TRBJ2-3	TRBD2	CASSPGLAGGDTQYF	TGTGCCAGCAGCCCAGGACTAGCGGGGGGAGATACGCAGTATTTT
TRBV7-8	few	TRBJ1-2	NA	CASSQTHRERYGYTF	TGTGCCAGCAGCCAGACTCACAGGGAGCGGTATGGCTACACCTTC
TRBV7-9	NA	TRBJ2-5	NA	CASSLGAVTTEAQYF	TGTGCCAGCAGCTTAGGCGCCGTGACGACGGAGGCCCAGTACTTC
TRBV28	NA	TRBJ1-5	NA	CASSPYMRDQARHF	TGTGCCAGCAGCCCCTATATGAGGGATCAAGCCCGGCATTTT
TRBV11-2	NA	TRBJ1-1	NA	CASSLDVGGTEAFF	TGTGCCAGCAGCTTAGATGTGGGGGGGACTGAAGCTTTCTTT
TRBV5-6	NA	TRBJ2-5	NA	CASRGSQETQYF	TGTGCCAGCAGGGGCTCCCAAGAGACCCAGTACTTC
TRBV4-3	NA	TRBJ1-4	TRBD1	CASSQEGRGSEKLFF	TGCGCCAGCAGCCAAGAGGGCAGGGGGAGTGAAAAACTGTTTTTT
TRBV6-5	NA	TRBJ1-5	NA	CASGTREYSNQPQHF	TGTGCCAGCGGTACCCGGGAGTATAGCAATCAGCCCCAGCATTTT
TRBV10-3	few	TRBJ1-1	NA	CAISESRGRTPTNTEAFF	TGTGCCATCAGTGAGTCGCGAGGACGGACACCGACGAACACTGAAGCTTTCTTT
TRBV7-6	NA	TRBJ2-2	TRBD1	CASSLGTGFTGELFF	TGTGCCAGCAGCCTTGGGACAGGTTTCACCGGGGAGCTGTTTTTT
TRBV25-1	NA	TRBJ2-7	NA	CASSEQVTYEQYF	TGTGCCAGCAGTGAACAGGTAACCTACGAGCAGTACTTC
TRBV19	NA	TRBJ1-2	NA	CASSIDGGYGYTF	TGTGCCAGTAGTATAGACGGGGGTTATGGCTACACCTTC
TRBV6-5	NA	TRBJ1-1	TRBD1	CASSEGTAPLEAFF	TGTGCCAGCAGTGAAGGGACAGCGCCCCTCGAAGCTTTCTTT
TRBV18	NA	TRBJ2-6	NA	CASSLLVSSGASVLTF	TGTGCCAGCTCACTTCTAGTGTCGTCTGGGGCCAGCGTCCTGACTTTC
TRBV7-2	NA	TRBJ2-2	TRBD2	CASSPGPGLEAGELFF	TGTGCCAGCAGCCCCGGCCCGGGACTAGAGGCCGGGGAGCTGTTTTTT
TRBV11-2	NA	TRBJ2-1	NA	CASSPSDPGKDNEQFF	TGTGCCAGCAGCCCTTCAGACCCGGGGAAAGACAATGAGCAGTTCTTC
TRBV7-9	few	TRBJ2-7	TRBD2	CASTQTSGGPTNPYEQYF	TGTGCCAGCACCCAGACTAGCGGGGGGCCTACGAATCCTTACGAGCAGTACTTC
TRBV18	NA	TRBJ1-1	TRBD1	CASSPGQGAMNTEAFF	TGTGCCAGCTCTCCGGGACAGGGGGCGATGAACACTGAAGCTTTCTTT
TRBV6-1	NA	TRBJ2-7	NA	CASSARGRGKGYEQYF	TGTGCCAGCAGTGCACGGGGTCGGGGGAAGGGTTACGAGCAGTACTTC
TRBV19	NA	TRBJ2-2	NA	CASTPDYRTNTGELFF	TGTGCCAGTACCCCGGACTACCGAACGAACACCGGGGAGCTGTTTTTT
TRBV7-8	NA	TRBJ2-7	NA	CASRPGGPTANYEQYF	TGTGCCAGCAGACCCGGCGGGCCTACGGCGAACTACGAGCAGTACTTC
TRBV5-1	NA	TRBJ2-1	TRBD2	CASRISGGAFNEQFF	TGCGCCAGCAGAATTAGCGGGGGGGCCTTTAATGAGCAGTTCTTC
TRBV5-4	NA	TRBJ2-2	NA	CASSFLDTGELFF	TGTGCCAGCAGTTTCCTCGACACCGGGGAGCTGTTTTTT
TRBV5-1	NA	TRBJ1-6	NA	CASSPGGNNSPLHF	TGCGCCAGCAGCCCCGGGGGTAATAATTCACCCCTCCACTTT
TRBV6-5	NA	TRBJ1-4	TRBD1	CASRDYRGGNEKLFF	TGTGCCAGCCGCGACTACAGGGGCGGGAATGAAAAACTGTTTTTT
TRBV5-1	NA	TRBJ1-4	NA	CASSWVRGANEKLFF	TGCGCCAGCAGCTGGGTCAGGGGAGCTAATGAAAAACTGTTTTTT
TRBV2	NA	TRBJ2-5	TRBD2	CATGTSGGRGGETQYF	TGTGCTACCGGGACTAGCGGGGGGCGGGGGGGCGAGACCCAGTACTTC
TRBV28	NA	TRBJ2-5	TRBD2	CASSFLAGLAGGKLSETQYF	TGTGCCAGCAGTTTTTTAGCCGGACTAGCGGGGGGGAAGTTATCAGAGACCCAGTACTTC
TRBV5-4	NA	TRBJ1-6	NA	CASSLDGAMSGSPLHF	TGTGCCAGCAGCTTGGATGGGGCGATGAGTGGTTCACCCCTCCACTTT
TRBV27	NA	TRBJ1-6	NA	CASSPAGSNSPLHF	TGTGCCAGCAGTCCCGCGGGATCTAATTCACCCCTCCACTTT
TRBV6-5	NA	TRBJ1-1	NA	CASRKVAGGNTEAFF	TGTGCCAGCAGAAAAGTCGCCGGTGGGAACACTGAAGCTTTCTTT
TRBV9	NA	TRBJ2-1	NA	CASSELTGSYNEQFF	TGTGCCAGCAGCGAGCTCACGGGCTCCTACAATGAGCAGTTCTTC
TRBV7-3	NA	TRBJ1-1	NA	CASSLQGANTEAFF	TGTGCCAGCAGCTTACAAGGGGCCAACACTGAAGCTTTCTTT
TRBV12-5	NA	TRBJ2-7	TRBD1	CASGLGTGYEQYF	TGTGCTAGTGGTCTTGGGACAGGCTACGAGCAGTACTTC